This T cell receptor (beta chain) was sequenced for a study of blood T cell repertoires in COVID-19. Study information: The study drew acute and convalescent COVID-19 samples from the United States, Italy and Spain. Nucleic acid was either cDNA or gDNA, and it came from T cells, B-cell-depleted T cells, or PBMCs.

Some clones are missing from TCRdb's copy, which holds only in-frame ones; the method was immunoSEQ multiplex PCR. The sample has more than 250,000 clones, around 80% seen once. CDR1 SGHTA and CDR2 FQGTGA come from the germline V gene. The CDR3 has 14 amino acids. V gave up 4 bases and J gave up 8 bases, with 15 bases separating them. Sample: peripheral blood. The clonotype was recovered from a woman aged 50 to 65 with acute or convalescent COVID-19. The genes are TRBV7-3 and TRBJ2-1; unclear D gene. CDR3 DNA sequence: TGTGCCAGCAGCTCGACGACCCGAGGAGATGAGCAGTTCTTC. Translation: CASSSTTRGDEQFF.